These 21 T cell receptor beta chains share one sample of origin, sequenced in a study of regulatory T cells in long-lasting Graves disease. The time point here: newly diagnosed GD, antithyroid drugs for less than 3 months. From RNA extracted from PBMCs, the TCR library was made. Through Arm-PCR of CDR3 regions and iRepertoire HTBI primers, TCR beta libraries were built. MiXCR, applied by TCRdb to the multiplex PCR reads, yields one record per CDR3 protein. The repertoire consists of 500,000 or so distinct CDR3 sequences, with 13% to 15% occurring once and the leading ten covering about 15%. The same data also went into a second study, on T cells in Graves' hyperthyroidism and ophthalmopathy.

The sample here was peripheral blood mononuclear cells (PBMCs), taken at new diagnosis, from a patient treated with antithyroid drugs. Every receptor here comes from a woman aged 45 to 65 with Graves disease.

There are many counts of this clonotype. This sequence joins TRBV5-1 and TRBJ2-7, with 8 bases identical to TRBD2. J lost 7 bases, V lost 1 base, and 7 bases had no gene match. CDR1 is SGHRS and CDR2 is YFSETQ in the germline V gene. This CDR3 has 14 residues. This CDR3 is CASSLTGGPGEQYF. CDR3 nucleotide sequence: TGCGCCAGCAGCTTGACGGGAGGGCCAGGTGAGCAGTACTTC.

This clonotype has at least ten counts. This sequence joins TRBV7-3 and TRBJ2-1; 7 nucleotides line up with TRBD2. The CDR3 extends over 15 amino acids. Germline-derived CDR1 and CDR2 are SGHTA and FQGTGA. V lost 1 base, J lost 5 bases, and 5 bases stayed unmatched. Here the CDR3 reads CASSLMGLPNNEQFF. For the CDR3, the DNA is TGTGCCAGCAGCTTAATGGGACTACCGAACAATGAGCAGTTCTTC.

This clonotype occurred many times. J is TRBJ2-1 and V is TRBV12-3 or TRBV12-4; perhaps TRBD1 as D (6 bases). The CDR3 is 16 amino acids. V dropped 2 bases and J dropped 8 bases, with 19 bases sitting between them. CDR3 loop: CASSLPGTTWVDEQFF. CDR3 nucleotide sequence: TGTGCCAGCAGTTTACCCGGGACAACTTGGGTGGATGAGCAGTTCTTC.

This clonotype was detected many times. The chain employs TRBV2 and TRBJ2-3; 11 positions agree with TRBD2. The CDR3 has 15 residues. V trimming: 4 bases; J trimming: 4 bases; junction bases outside the gene matches: 4. Germline V gene lookup returns CDR1 SNHLY and CDR2 FYNNEI. CDR3 sequence (DNA): TGTGCCAGCAGTGTTACTAGCGGGAGAGCAGATACGCAGTATTTT. Its translation: CASSVTSGRADTQYF.

This clonotype has more than one count but fewer than ten. The chain carries TRBV28 and TRBJ2-2; D remains unclear. The germline gives CDR1 MDHEN, CDR2 SYDVKM. The V end lost 8 bases, the J end lost 5 bases, and 12 bases lay between the germline ends. The CDR3 spans 13 residues. CDR3: CASGFFRTGELFF. In DNA, the CDR3 is TGTGCCAGCGGGTTTTTCCGGACCGGGGAGCTGTTTTTT.

A few counts support this clonotype. The chain joins TRBV4-1 to TRBJ2-7; 12 nucleotides match TRBD2. After removal of 1 base from V and 3 bases from J, the junction contained 7 bases not matched to a gene. Germline V gene lookup returns CDR1 MGHRA and CDR2 YSYEKL. This CDR3 is 17 amino acids long. As DNA, the CDR3 is TGCGCCAGCAGCCAAGCTAGCGGGAGGGCCGCAGACTACGAGCAGTACTTC. It translates to CASSQASGRAADYEQYF.

The table lists this clonotype with many counts. The chain joins TRBV27 to TRBJ2-7; 7 bases map to TRBD1. Germline loops: CDR1 MNHEY, CDR2 SMNVEV (reference sequence). The CDR3 spans 15 residues. V lost 3 bases and J lost 3; bases outside the gene matches: 8. CDR3 region: CASSFLQGEIYEQYF. CDR3 sequence (DNA): TGTGCCAGCAGTTTTCTTCAGGGGGAGATCTACGAGCAGTACTTC.

This clonotype appeared many times. V is TRBV13 and J is TRBJ2-7; maybe TRBD1 (6 bases). Germline V gives CDR1 PRHDT, CDR2 FYEKMQ (reference sequence). The CDR3 consists of 15 residues. The V gene lost 4 bases and the J gene lost 1 base, with 14 bases spanning the gap. Here the CDR3 reads CASSSSGQISYEQYF. Written as DNA, the CDR3 is TGTGCCAGCAGCTCTTCAGGACAGATATCCTACGAGCAGTACTTC.

This clonotype turned up a few times. This chain connects TRBV14 to TRBJ1-1; D is unresolved. Trimming pared 4 bases from V and 5 bases from J, leaving 11 bases between. The CDR3 loop spans 13 amino acids. Germline V gene sequence: CDR1 SGHDN, CDR2 FVKESK. CDR3 protein: CASSPIPGTEAFF. The CDR3 DNA is TGTGCCAGCAGCCCTATCCCTGGGACTGAAGCTTTCTTT.

This clonotype was counted ten times or more. The rearrangement uses TRBV29-1 and TRBJ1-2; 7 bases line up with TRBD1. Germline V lookup: CDR1 SQVTM, CDR2 ANQGSEA. The CDR3 consists of 14 residues. V trimming: 7 bases; J trimming: 7 bases; junction bases outside the gene matches: 15. CDR3 residues: CSALGQVGIGGYTF. The CDR3 DNA follows: TGCAGCGCATTAGGACAGGTCGGGATAGGTGGCTACACCTTC.

Of note for this clonotype: A read error is possible here, since a much larger clone lies one base away. V usage is TRBV6-2 or TRBV6-3 and J usage is TRBJ1-1; D is undetermined. With 0 bases removed from V and 0 bases from J, the gap between germline ends came to 5 bases. The CDR3 has 14 amino acids. In germline, CDR1 is MNHEY, CDR2 SVGEGT. The CDR3 region has the DNA TGTGCCAGCAGTTACTCGGGAGTGAACACTGAAGCTTTCTTT. This translates into CASSYSGVNTEAFF.

This clonotype was seen repeatedly, ten times or more. V usage is TRBV11-1 and J usage is TRBJ2-7; 7 bases map to TRBD2. This CDR3 contains 14 residues. CDR1 SGHAT and CDR2 FQDESV come from the germline V gene (reference sequence). The V segment lost 0 bases and the J segment 2 bases; nucleotides outside the gene matches: 1. In DNA, the CDR3 is TGTGCCAGCAGCTTAGCTCGGGGGGCCTACGAGCAGTACTTC. Amino acid sequence: CASSLARGAYEQYF.

This rearrangement joins TRBV20-1 to TRBJ2-1; D may be TRBD1 (5 bases). The CDR3 length is 16 residues. Trimming removed 1 base at V and 6 bases at J, with 19 bases between. Germline CDR1 is DFQATT and CDR2 is SNEGSKA (reference sequence). The DNA for the CDR3 is TGCAGTGCTAGAGTCCACATGGGGCTTACAACCAATGAGCAGTTCTTC. It encodes CSARVHMGLTTNEQFF.

Concerning this clonotype itself: The junction and the germline gene differ at one end; a read error may be behind it. This sequence joins TRBV30 and TRBJ1-4; TRBD1 matches at 7 bases. The germline V gene has CDR1 GTSNPN and CDR2 SVGIG (reference sequence). CDR3 length equals 13 residues. CDR3: CAFFGTANEKLLF. The CDR3, as DNA: TGTGCCTTCTTCGGGACAGCTAATGAAAAACTGCTTTTT.

V usage is TRBV19 and J usage is TRBJ1-5, with D maybe TRBD1 (6 bases). The CDR3 loop spans 15 amino acids. CDR1 is LNHDA, CDR2 SQIVND, per germline (reference sequence). V shed 2 bases and J shed 2 bases, with 10 bases lying between them. CDR3 region: CASSIQSGGNQPQHF. CDR3 bases: TGTGCCAGTAGTATACAGTCAGGGGGCAATCAGCCCCAGCATTTT. Together with reference TRBV19 and TRBJ1-5, the CDR3 gives the full variable domain: DGGITQSPKYLFRKEGQNVTLSCEQNLNHDAMYWYRQDPGQGLRLIYYSQIVNDFQKGDIAEGYSVSREKKESFPLTVTSAQKNPTAFYLCASSIQSGGNQPQHFGDGTRLSIL.

This clonotype was counted at least ten times. The chain employs TRBV28 and TRBJ2-2; 10 positions match TRBD2. The CDR3 consists of 17 residues. CDR1 is MDHEN, CDR2 SYDVKM, per germline. The junction had 8 bases not matched to a gene; V was cut back by 2 bases and J by 5 bases. This chain's CDR3 is CASSLGVAGGLTGELFF. The CDR3 nucleotides are TGTGCCAGCAGTTTAGGGGTAGCGGGAGGACTTACCGGGGAGCTGTTTTTT.

This clonotype was detected many times. The chain links TRBV28 to TRBJ2-7, with no clear D. Germline CDR1 is MDHEN and CDR2 is SYDVKM. V dropped 10 bases and J dropped 4 bases, with 14 bases sitting between them. The CDR3 extends over 12 amino acids. CDR3 nucleotides: TGTGCCACTTCAGTTTCTATGTACGAGCAGTACTTC. Its protein product is CATSVSMYEQYF.

The J gene is TRBJ2-7, the V gene TRBV4-1, with D perhaps TRBD1 (6 bases). This CDR3 region has 15 residues. The V end was cut by 2 bases, the J end by 2 bases, with 13 bases between. Germline CDR1 and CDR2: MGHRA and YSYEKL. CDR3 loop: CASSQSKDSTYEQYF. The CDR3, as DNA: TGCGCCAGCAGCCAAAGTAAGGACAGTACCTACGAGCAGTACTTC.

This clonotype was picked up a small number of times. CDR3 in amino acids: CSVLAYSYNEQFF. CDR3 nucleotides: TGCAGCGTCCTAGCGTACTCCTACAATGAGCAGTTCTTC. The chain carries TRBV29-1 and TRBJ2-1; D is perhaps TRBD2 (6 bases). The CDR3 is 13 amino acids. Germline loops: CDR1 SQVTM, CDR2 ANQGSEA. V lost 6 bases and J lost 0, with 9 bases in between.

Many counts were recorded for this clonotype. This rearrangement joins TRBV2 to TRBJ2-5, with no clear D. The CDR3 runs to 12 residues. Germline-derived CDR1 and CDR2 are SNHLY and FYNNEI. Trimming pared 6 bases from V and 5 bases from J, leaving 10 bases between. This CDR3 is CASRGVQETQYF. The DNA of the CDR3 is TGTGCCAGCAGAGGCGTCCAGGAGACCCAGTACTTC.

In regard to this clonotype: The DNA is omitted, as the CDR3 cannot be located on it reliably, and the CDR3 follows TCRdb's listing. The V and J genes are TRBV29-1 and TRBJ1-3. The CDR3 spans 19 residues, counting both ends. In germline, CDR1 is SQVTM, CDR2 ANQGSEA. CDR3 residues: CSVPGLANEQYFGPDTIYF.